The 14 T cell receptor beta chains reported below all come from one sample, sequenced in a study of T cell responses to AZD1222 COVID-19 vaccine. Generated by immunoSEQ multiplex PCR, the TCRdb table keeps only in-frame clones and is missing some. The repertoire holds approximately 200,000 clones, with around 88% as singletons. The source material was peripheral blood, sampled on day 0 of AZD1222 vaccination. These receptors came from an adult in good health.

J is TRBJ1-2 and V is TRBV5-1; D remains ambiguous. Germline loops: CDR1 SGHRS, CDR2 YFSETQ. The length of the CDR3 is 13 residues. V lost 2 bases, J lost 8 bases, and 13 bases lay in between. The DNA of the CDR3 is TGCGCCAGCAGCTTCTCTGAGGGAAAGGGCTACACCTTC. It specifies CASSFSEGKGYTF.

V gene TRBV10-3 combines with J gene TRBJ1-1, with D unresolved. V was pared by 6 bases and J by 1 base, with 15 bases between. The CDR3 covers 15 residues. The V gene's germline CDR1 is ENHRY and CDR2 SYGVKD. CDR3 sequence reads: CAISSGGAGNTEAFF. CDR3 sequence (DNA): TGTGCCATCAGCTCTGGAGGTGCAGGGAACACTGAAGCTTTCTTT.

The chain uses TRBV6-2 or TRBV6-3 and TRBJ1-6; D is ambiguous. CDR3 size: 16 residues. Trimming removed 1 base at V and 7 bases at J, with 14 bases between. Germline CDR1 reads MNHEY; CDR2 reads SVGEGT. The CDR3 region has the DNA TGTGCCAGCAGTTACTATGCAGCCACAACAAATTCACCCCTCCACTTT. Its protein product is CASSYYAATTNSPLHF.

The chain combines TRBV6-5 with TRBJ2-7; 8 bases are a match to TRBD1. From germline, CDR1 is MNHEY and CDR2 SVGAGI. The V segment lost 0 bases and the J segment 5 bases; nucleotides outside the gene matches: 6. The CDR3 is made up of 15 amino acids. This chain's CDR3 is CASSYSRTGPDEQYF. CDR3 nucleotide sequence: TGTGCCAGCAGTTACTCTAGGACAGGGCCTGACGAGCAGTACTTC.

The chain links TRBV16 to TRBJ2-7; tentatively, D is TRBD1 or TRBD2 (5 bases each). This CDR3 has 15 amino acids. Germline CDR1 KGHSY, CDR2 FQNENV. V was pared by 3 bases and J by 1 base, with 13 bases between. The CDR3, as DNA: TGTGCCAGCAGCCAGCCGGGACGGAAATCCTACGAGCAGTACTTC. It encodes CASSQPGRKSYEQYF.

The chain is built from TRBV9 and TRBJ1-6, with D possibly being TRBD1 (5 bases). The CDR3 loop spans 15 amino acids. V gave up 2 bases and J gave up 4 bases, with 10 bases separating them. Germline CDR1 and CDR2: SGDLS and YYNGEE. CDR3 nucleotides: TGTGCCAGCAGCGTTTCGGACACTTATAATTCACCCCTCCACTTT. It encodes CASSVSDTYNSPLHF.

Concerning this clone itself: In the same sample, other DNA sequences code for this CDR3. The chain uses TRBV5-1 and TRBJ2-7; maybe TRBD1 (5 bases). This CDR3 has 13 residues. V was cut by 0 bases and J by 1 base, with 5 bases left in between. Germline assignment: CDR1 SGHRS and CDR2 YFSETQ. For the CDR3, the DNA is TGCGCCAGCAGCTTGGGACAGTCCTACGAGCAGTACTTC. The encoded protein is CASSLGQSYEQYF.

The chain recombines TRBV4-1 with TRBJ2-1, with 8 bases lining up with TRBD2. The V gene's germline CDR1 is MGHRA and CDR2 YSYEKL. The CDR3 is 16 amino acids. J gave up 7 bases and V 1 base, and 9 bases lay outside the gene matches. The CDR3 loop is CASSQANGGAGNEQFF. CDR3 nucleotides: TGCGCCAGCAGCCAAGCGAACGGGGGGGCCGGTAATGAGCAGTTCTTC.

Here the CDR3 reads CASSPVGGNQPQHF. The CDR3 coding sequence is TGTGCCAGCAGCCCCGTAGGGGGGAATCAGCCCCAGCATTTT. The V and J genes are TRBV6-1 and TRBJ1-5; the D gene is possibly TRBD1 (6 bases). The CDR3 spans 14 residues. Germline V gene data show CDR1 as MNHNS and CDR2 as SASEGT. V shed 6 bases and J shed 4 bases, with 13 bases lying between them.

The chain combines TRBV12-3 or TRBV12-4 with TRBJ2-1; D possibly corresponds to TRBD2 (5 bases). The CDR3 is 12 residues long. V dropped 6 bases and J dropped 5 bases, with 8 bases sitting between them. CDR3 nucleotide sequence: TGTGCCAGCAGCACTAGGGACAATGAGCAGTTCTTC. Translation gives CASSTRDNEQFF.

The J gene is TRBJ2-1, the V gene TRBV29-1; TRBD1 matches at 9 bases. The CDR3 contains 13 residues. Trimming removed 7 bases from V and 5 bases from J; junction bases left unmatched: 6. Per germline, CDR1 SQVTM and CDR2 ANQGSEA. The CDR3, as DNA: TGCAGCGCCAAGGACAGGGGAAACAATGAGCAGTTCTTC. It specifies CSAKDRGNNEQFF.

The chain links TRBV5-4 to TRBJ1-1, with D maybe TRBD1 (6 bases). The CDR3 spans 14 residues. Germline CDR1 reads SGHNT; CDR2 reads YYREEE (reference sequence). V was clipped by 2 bases and J by 7 bases, with 15 bases between them. The CDR3 is CASSFVWGPDEAFF. The CDR3 bases are TGTGCCAGCAGCTTTGTATGGGGGCCCGATGAAGCTTTCTTT.

The genes are TRBV5-8 and TRBJ1-4; 7 nucleotides match TRBD1. This CDR3 has 15 residues. Germline CDR1 reads SGHTS; CDR2 reads YDEGEE. The trim removed 4 bases at V and 4 bases at J, leaving 7 bases unmatched. The CDR3 sequence: CASSRGQASNEKLFF. The CDR3 DNA sequence: TGTGCCAGCAGCCGAGGACAGGCCAGTAATGAAAAACTGTTTTTT.

The V call is TRBV6-1, the J call TRBJ1-2; no clear D. The V end lost 0 bases, the J end lost 10 bases, and 21 bases lay between the germline ends. Germline V gene data show CDR1 as MNHNS and CDR2 as SASEGT. The CDR3 has 16 amino acids. In DNA form, the CDR3 reads TGTGCCAGCAGTGAAGCGCGGGCTGGGGTGGGAGTTTTCTACACCTTC. Translation gives CASSEARAGVGVFYTF.